The clone carrying this T cell receptor (beta chain) was counted only a few times. Its antigen is not known. The data were obtained in a study of cytomegalovirus exposure and HLA in healthy donors. The study's findings and limits: In a later analysis, a missense DCLRE1C variant was linked to TCR beta V- and J-gene trimming.

Vbeta (60) and Jbeta (13) primers were used in the PCR. Method: immunoSEQ multiplex PCR; TCRdb's copy keeps in-frame clones and lacks some. The table has approximately 60,000 clones, roughly 85% seen once. The ends lost 6 bases at V and 7 bases at J; junction bases unmatched: 8. Germline-derived CDR1 and CDR2 are GTSNPN and SVGIG (reference sequence). The CDR3 extends over 13 amino acids. Sequenced input: PBMCs. This chain joins TRBV30 and TRBJ1-4, with 7 bases aligning to TRBD1. The source of this sequence is a man aged 30 to 39 in good health and CMV-seronegative. CDR3 bases: TGTGCCTGTAAACAGGGGATCGGTGAAAAACTGTTTTTT. Encoded protein: CACKQGIGEKLFF.